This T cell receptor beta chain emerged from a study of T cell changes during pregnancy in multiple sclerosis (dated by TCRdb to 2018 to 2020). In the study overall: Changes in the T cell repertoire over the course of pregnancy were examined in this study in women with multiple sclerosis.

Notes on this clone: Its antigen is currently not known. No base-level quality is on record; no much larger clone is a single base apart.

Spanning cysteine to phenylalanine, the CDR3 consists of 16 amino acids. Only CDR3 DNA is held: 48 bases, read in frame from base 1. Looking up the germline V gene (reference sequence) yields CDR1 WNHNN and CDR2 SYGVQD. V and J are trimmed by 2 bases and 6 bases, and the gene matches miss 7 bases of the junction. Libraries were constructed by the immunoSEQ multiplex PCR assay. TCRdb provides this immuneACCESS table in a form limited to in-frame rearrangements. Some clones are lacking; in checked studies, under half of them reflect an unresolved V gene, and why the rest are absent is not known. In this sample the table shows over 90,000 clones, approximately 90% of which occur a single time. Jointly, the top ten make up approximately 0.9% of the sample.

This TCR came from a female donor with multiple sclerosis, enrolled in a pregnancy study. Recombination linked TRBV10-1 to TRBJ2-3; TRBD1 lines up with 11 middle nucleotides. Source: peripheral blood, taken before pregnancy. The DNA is TGCGCCAGCAGTGAGGGGCAAAGGACAGGGGGCGATACGCAGTATTTT. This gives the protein CASSEGQRTGGDTQYF.